The TCR beta chain under discussion was sequenced for a study of cytomegalovirus exposure and HLA in healthy donors. About this clone itself: What it recognizes is unknown.

The PCR ran on 60 Vbeta and 13 Jbeta primers. Sequencing was performed with immunoSEQ multiplex PCR; in TCRdb, only in-frame clones are kept and a portion is missing. This listing includes 40,000 to 50,000 clones. Healthy bone marrow donors formed the donor group. Study-level results: Most CMV-associated TCR beta chains appeared HLA-restricted in a later analysis.

Germline V lookup: CDR1 MNHEY, CDR2 SMNVEV (reference sequence). Trimming removed 2 bases from V and 5 bases from J, with 9 bases in between. The CDR3 contains 13 residues. The V gene is TRBV27, the J gene TRBJ2-5; TRBD2 is a possible D gene (5 bases). The sample consisted of PBMCs. This receptor was obtained from a woman aged 40 to 50 in good health and CMV-seronegative. CDR3: CASSLVGAETQYF. CDR3 bases: TGTGCCAGCAGTTTAGTGGGAGCCGAGACCCAGTACTTC.